A selection of T cell receptor beta chains follows, all from one sample in a study of read filtering for tumor transcriptome and immune sequencing. Using its own MiXCR run on the reads, TCRdb lists one record per CDR3 protein. Among tens of thousands of distinct CDR3 sequences listed, around a fifth were seen once. The sequencing sample was made of a population of CD138-negative cells sorted from bone marrow. Receptor source: a donor at least 40 years old with multiple myeloma. Each CDR3 is given with its conserved first and last residue. The D gene is left open where the match is weak. The size entry is marked missing in some rows and otherwise reads once, few, many or a size class.

clone size	V gene	D gene	J gene	CDR3 protein	CDR3 DNA
-	TRBV28	-	TRBJ2-3	CASSLGGKSDTQYF	TGTGCCAGCAGTTTAGGAGGAAAGTCAGATACGCAGTATTTT
many	TRBV6-2/TRBV6-3	-	TRBJ2-2	CASRRSVRDTQLFF	TGTGCCAGCAGGCGTTCCGTTCGGGACACGCAGCTGTTTTTT
once	TRBV12-3/TRBV12-4	-	TRBJ1-5	CASSLRDPWGNQPQHF	TGTGCCAGCAGTCTCCGGGACCCCTGGGGCAATCAGCCCCAGCATTTT
many	TRBV28	-	TRBJ1-2	CASSLDSQHGYTF	TGTGCCAGCAGTTTAGATTCTCAGCATGGCTACACCTTC
-	TRBV9	-	TRBJ2-7	CASSPRSGPSSYEQYF	TGTGCCAGCAGCCCAAGGAGCGGTCCAAGCTCCTACGAGCAGTACTTC
many	TRBV7-2	-	TRBJ2-1	CASSFEVYNEQFF	TGTGCCAGCAGCTTTGAAGTGTACAATGAGCAGTTCTTC
many	TRBV12-3/TRBV12-4	-	TRBJ1-4	CASRGRQATNEKLFF	TGTGCCAGCAGAGGGAGACAGGCAACTAATGAAAAACTGTTTTTT
many	TRBV20-1	-	TRBJ1-4	CSAQTTGFRDEKLFF	TGCAGTGCTCAAACGACCGGTTTTAGAGATGAAAAACTGTTTTTT
many	TRBV7-9	-	TRBJ1-2	CASSLTQSPNYGYTF	TGTGCCAGCAGCTTAACCCAGAGCCCTAACTATGGCTACACCTTC
-	TRBV19	TRBD1	TRBJ1-5	CASSFEVAGGVQPQHF	TGTGCCAGTAGTTTCGAGGTGGCAGGGGGTGTTCAGCCCCAGCATTTT
many	TRBV25-1	-	TRBJ2-1	CASSEFGNEQFF	TGTGCCAGCAGTGAATTTGGAAATGAGCAGTTCTTC
many	TRBV20-1	-	TRBJ2-1	CSALTGNEQFF	TGCAGTGCCCTAACAGGGAATGAGCAGTTCTTC
medium-sized	TRBV18	TRBD2	TRBJ2-1	CASSPTSGGNHNEQFF	TGTGCCAGCTCACCTACGAGCGGGGGGAACCACAATGAGCAGTTCTTC
-	TRBV29-1	-	TRBJ2-5	CGVALNQETLYF	TGCGGCGTTGCGCTCAACCAAGAGACCCTGTACTTC
many	TRBV6-1	TRBD1	TRBJ2-1	CASSPDRVFF	TGTGCCAGCAGTCCCGACAGGGTTTTCTTC
-	TRBV7-7	-	TRBJ2-2	CASSPSQGGELFF	TGTGCTAGCAGCCCTAGTCAAGGAGGGGAGCTGTTTTTT
-	TRBV28	-	TRBJ1-2	CASSLARLTYYGYTF	TGTGCCAGCAGTTTAGCCCGACTGACATACTATGGCTATACCTTC
-	TRBV4-1	-	TRBJ1-2	CASSQDPGSLYYGYTF	TGCGCCAGCAGCCAAGATCCGGGCAGCCTCTACTATGGCTACACCTTC
few	TRBV15	TRBD2	TRBJ2-3	CATSKAGGSIDTQYF	TGTGCCACCAGCAAAGCGGGGGGTTCGATAGATACGCAGTATTTT
many	TRBV20-1	-	TRBJ2-5	CSATFGGPTETQYF	TGCAGTGCTACCTTTGGGGGTCCCACAGAGACCCAGTACTTC
many	TRBV4-2	-	TRBJ1-1	CASSQDWHTEAFF	TGTGCCAGCAGCCAAGATTGGCACACTGAAGCTTTCTTT
many	TRBV19	-	TRBJ2-5	CASSGKYQETQYF	TGTGCCAGTAGTGGAAAGTACCAAGAGACCCAGTACTTC
many	TRBV4-1	TRBD1	TRBJ1-1	CASSQDLGTAMNTEAFF	TGCGCCAGCAGCCAAGATCTAGGGACAGCTATGAACACTGAAGCTTTCTTT
many	TRBV4-1	-	TRBJ2-3	CASSQVGPADTQYF	TGCGCCAGCAGCCAAGTAGGGCCGGCGGATACGCAGTATTTT
few	TRBV27	-	TRBJ1-2	CASREPTNYGYTF	TGTGCCAGTAGGGAACCGACTAACTATGGCTACACCTTC
many	TRBV6-1	-	TRBJ2-2	CASRGHPNTGELFF	TGTGCCAGCAGAGGACACCCGAACACCGGGGAGCTGTTTTTT
-	TRBV7-9	-	TRBJ1-2	CASSPLLYGYTF	TGTGCCAGCAGCCCTTTGCTCTATGGCTACACCTTC
few	TRBV10-3	TRBD1	TRBJ2-2	CAISRQGSTGELFF	TGTGCCATCAGCCGACAGGGAAGCACCGGGGAGCTGTTTTTT
many	TRBV5-1	-	TRBJ2-6	CASSPQGAGANVLTF	TGCGCCAGCAGCCCGCAGGGTGCAGGGGCCAACGTCCTGACTTTC
many	TRBV28	-	TRBJ2-6	CASLSMGTGANVLTF	TGTGCCAGCCTTTCCATGGGGACTGGGGCCAACGTCCTGACTTTC
few	TRBV5-5	-	TRBJ2-5	CASSFLASPTQETQYF	TGTGCCAGCAGCTTCCTGGCTAGCCCAACTCAAGAGACCCAGTACTTC
many	TRBV7-9	-	TRBJ2-1	CASSLRQGSYNEQFF	TGTGCCAGCAGCTTAAGGCAGGGGTCCTACAATGAGCAGTTCTTC
few	TRBV25-1	TRBD1	TRBJ1-1	CASSDSTGGNTEAFF	TGTGCCAGCAGTGATTCGACAGGGGGGAACACTGAAGCTTTCTTT
many	TRBV2	TRBD1	TRBJ1-1	CASTRQGIAEAFF	TGTGCCAGCACCCGACAGGGGATTGCTGAAGCTTTCTTT
-	TRBV28	-	TRBJ2-3	CASKVLNQPQYF	TGTGCCAGCAAAGTTCTAAATCAGCCCCAGTATTTT
many	TRBV7-2	-	TRBJ1-1	CASSSPGFGAFF	TGTGCCAGCAGCTCCCCGGGGTTCGGCGCTTTCTTT
many	TRBV7-9	TRBD1	TRBJ1-1	CASSFRQGPNTEAFF	TGTGCCAGCAGCTTTCGACAGGGGCCGAACACTGAAGCTTTCTTT
many	TRBV28	-	TRBJ2-1	CASREMGRTSYNEQFF	TGTGCCAGCAGAGAAATGGGCCGAACCTCCTACAATGAGCAGTTCTTC
-	TRBV5-1	TRBD1	TRBJ2-7	CASSLGGGLDEQYF	TGCGCCAGCAGCTTGGGAGGGGGCCTCGACGAGCAGTACTTC
-	TRBV12-3/TRBV12-4	-	TRBJ2-3	CASSLSLDTQYF	TGTGCCAGCAGCCTATCTTTAGATACGCAGTATTTT
few	TRBV30	-	TRBJ1-1	CAWSRQGYTEAFF	TGTGCCTGGAGTCGTCAGGGTTACACTGAAGCTTTCTTT
few	TRBV12-3/TRBV12-4	-	TRBJ2-3	CASSPSGGTQYF	TGTGCCAGCAGTCCCTCCGGAGGTACGCAGTATTTT
many	TRBV5-6	-	TRBJ1-1	CASSSDTRKAFF	TGTGCCAGCAGCTCGGACACCCGAAAAGCTTTCTTT
few	TRBV28	-	TRBJ2-7	CASRSAGDRSHEQYF	TGTGCCAGCAGATCTGCAGGGGATCGGAGCCACGAGCAGTACTTC
many	TRBV14	-	TRBJ2-7	CASSQEVQGPMYF	TGTGCCAGCAGCCAAGAGGTACAGGGCCCTATGTACTTC
-	TRBV23-1	TRBD1	TRBJ1-2	CASSGTGLTYGYTF	TGCGCCAGCTCCGGGACAGGGCTCACCTATGGCTACACCTTC
few	TRBV3-1	-	TRBJ2-5	CASSQVPQETQYF	TGTGCCAGCAGCCAAGTTCCGCAAGAGACCCAGTACTTC
many	TRBV5-1	-	TRBJ2-2	CASSLVTIANTGELFF	TGCGCCAGCAGCTTGGTAACAATCGCGAACACCGGGGAGCTGTTTTTT
few	TRBV28	-	TRBJ1-1	CASSLGQTNTEAFF	TGTGCCAGCAGTTTGGGACAAACGAACACTGAAGCTTTCTTT
many	TRBV6-1	TRBD1	TRBJ2-1	CASRKYRDRLLDEQFF	TGTGCCAGCAGAAAATACCGGGACAGGCTACTCGATGAGCAGTTCTTC
many	TRBV12-3/TRBV12-4	-	TRBJ1-4	CASSSRPGQRFF	TGTGCCAGCAGCTCACGACCAGGCCAACGGTTTTTT
few	TRBV10-3	-	TRBJ2-2	CAPGGELFF	TGTGCCCCCGGCGGGGAGCTGTTTTTT
-	TRBV29-1	-	TRBJ1-3	CSVFGVGNTIYF	TGCAGCGTTTTTGGGGTTGGAAACACCATATATTTT
many	TRBV12-3/TRBV12-4	-	TRBJ1-1	CASQITRVNTEAFF	TGTGCCAGCCAAATTACCAGGGTGAACACTGAAGCTTTCTTT
-	TRBV6-2/TRBV6-3	TRBD1	TRBJ1-5	CASSYVTGGLLGNQPQHF	TGTGCCAGCAGTTACGTGACAGGGGGCTTATTGGGCAATCAGCCCCAGCATTTT
few	TRBV5-4	TRBD1	TRBJ1-5	CASSLQGAVGPQHF	TGTGCCAGCAGCCTACAGGGGGCTGTAGGGCCCCAGCATTTT
few	TRBV29-1	TRBD2	TRBJ2-2	CSVEEGGRTGELFF	TGCAGCGTTGAAGAGGGAGGGAGGACCGGGGAGCTGTTTTTT
many	TRBV4-1	TRBD1	TRBJ2-1	CASSTRDRAYNEQFF	TGCGCCAGCAGTACTCGGGACAGGGCTTACAATGAGCAGTTCTTC
few	TRBV10-3	TRBD1	TRBJ1-4	CATMPGTATNEKLFF	TGTGCCACCATGCCCGGGACAGCAACTAATGAAAAACTGTTTTTT
-	TRBV20-1	-	TRBJ1-4	CSWTTNEKLFF	TGCAGTTGGACAACTAATGAAAAACTGTTTTTT